These 8 T cell receptor beta chains came from one sample sequenced in a study of shared clonotypes between healthy human individuals. Sequenced by immunoSEQ multiplex PCR; TCRdb stores in-frame clones only, minus some. This table holds about 500,000 clones, 75% to 80% found once. Source material: PBMCs. The receptors originated from a woman aged 40 to 50 in good health. Some clones in this sample may be carry-over from other donors' samples.

At least ten counts were recorded for this clone. The CDR3: CASSIIAASSYEQYF. The CDR3 nucleotides read TGTGCCAGCAGCATAATAGCGGCCTCCTCCTACGAGCAGTACTTC. V and J are TRBV5-6 and TRBJ2-7, with D maybe TRBD2 (6 bases). The CDR3 consists of 15 residues. Germline CDR1 SGHDT, CDR2 YYEEEE. Trimming shortened V by 4 bases and J by 0 bases, and 14 bases separated the two germline ends.

A few counts support this clone. The chain uses TRBV6-6 and TRBJ2-2, with D possibly matching TRBD2 (6 bases). Germline CDR1 and CDR2: MNHNY and SVGAGI (reference sequence). Trimming stripped 0 bases from V and 7 bases from J, with 12 bases between. This CDR3 is 15 amino acids long. This chain's CDR3 is CASSYSAGSVGELFF. As DNA, the CDR3 is TGTGCCAGCAGTTACTCTGCGGGAAGTGTCGGGGAGCTGTTTTTT.

This clone was seen only once. The rearrangement joins TRBV5-1 to TRBJ2-7; the D gene is possibly TRBD1 (5 bases). Deletions cut 5 bases from V and 2 bases from J, with 11 bases between. The CDR3 totals 13 residues. Per germline, CDR1 SGHRS and CDR2 YFSETQ. CDR3 DNA: TGCGCCAGCAGGATTCAAGGGGCCTACGAGCAGTACTTC. It specifies CASRIQGAYEQYF.

This clone was counted a single time. The chain recombines TRBV15 with TRBJ2-7; D may be TRBD1 (5 bases). The J call may not be correct, given that the DNA end is closer to TRBJ2-5. The CDR3 totals 13 residues. Germline assignment: CDR1 LNHNV and CDR2 YYDKDF (reference sequence). CDR3 in amino acids: CATSQGAWETQYF. CDR3 nucleotides: TGTGCCACCAGCCAAGGGGCGTGGGAGACCCAGTACTTC.

The rearrangement links TRBV28 to TRBJ2-7; D is unclear. Germline CDR1 is MDHEN and CDR2 is SYDVKM. Between the trimmed V and J ends, which lost 10 bases and 2 bases, there was a span of 18 bases. This CDR3 is 14 amino acids long. CDR3 sequence reads: CATSKPVLTYEQYF. As DNA, the CDR3 is TGTGCCACCTCGAAGCCAGTACTGACCTACGAGCAGTACTTC.

The V gene is TRBV5-1, the J gene TRBJ1-5; the D is unclear. Per the germline V gene, CDR1 is SGHRS and CDR2 is YFSETQ. The CDR3 has 18 residues. Trimming took off 2 bases at V and 2 bases at J, with 20 bases between the two ends. The CDR3 nucleotides read TGCGCCAGCAGCTTTTTACCCACTGATCTGAAGGGCAATCAGCCCCAGCATTTT. Translation gives CASSFLPTDLKGNQPQHF. Full variable domain (missing parts from reference TRBV5-1 and TRBJ1-5): KAGVTQTPRYLIKTRGQQVTLSCSPISGHRSVSWYQQTPGQGLQFLFEYFSETQRNKGNFPGRFSGRQFSNSRSEMNVSTLELGDSALYLCASSFLPTDLKGNQPQHFGDGTRLSIL.

The CDR3 is CASLGGTGSEQYF. Written as DNA, the CDR3 is TGTGCCAGCTTAGGGGGAACAGGGAGCGAGCAGTACTTC. The J gene is TRBJ2-7, the V gene TRBV2; tentatively, D is TRBD1 (6 bases). V was trimmed by 8 bases and J by 6 bases, leaving 17 bases between them. CDR3 length equals 13 residues. Germline V lookup: CDR1 SNHLY, CDR2 FYNNEI.

This clone was observed a single time. The rearrangement joins TRBV4-2 to TRBJ2-5; perhaps D is TRBD1 or TRBD2 (6 bases each). The CDR3 has 15 residues. The germline V gene encodes CDR1 LGHNA and CDR2 YNFKEQ. The ends were cut back, 0 bases at V and 4 bases at J, with 12 bases in the middle. The CDR3 bases are TGTGCCAGCAGCCAAGAGATAGGGGGGTCAGAGACCCAGTACTTC. It encodes CASSQEIGGSETQYF.